This record looks at one T cell receptor beta chain sequence and its context. It lacks a known antigen. Relative to the germline gene, one junction end is altered; a read error may explain this. The data stem from a study of identical twins (dated by TCRdb to 2016 to 2017). Broadly, across the study: TCR alpha and beta repertoires from monozygotic twins, unrelated adults of various ages and cord blood were deep-sequenced to test whether fetal clonotypes persist. Replicate twin experiments were performed at different times using different library preparation protocols to rule out contamination.

Overall results and qualifications from the work: In monozygotic twins, out-of-frame TCR alpha sharing was systematically underestimated by recombination models, although the models agreed with sharing between unrelated individuals. Compared with coincidental sharing between unrelated individuals, out-of-frame TCR alpha sequences shared between twins had an excess of sequences with low generation probability. Fewer insertions were carried by abundant cord blood beta clonotypes, a similar but weaker trend appeared in young adult naive repertoires, and no such trend appeared in memory repertoires. Conclusions relied on cross-sectional statistical analysis, since the same donors could not be followed over many years. Zero-insertion analyses could be partly confounded by invariant T cells such as MAIT and iNKT, although diverse VJ usage argued against such confounding for most clonotypes. In beta out-of-frame sequences, excess twin sharing was weaker, because having fewer shared sequences lowered the signal-to-noise ratio.

Only healthy Caucasian donors were included. CDR1 is given as SQVTM and CDR2 as ANQGSEA, both from the germline V gene. The CDR3 has 11 amino acids, counting the end cysteine and phenylalanine. Of the read, only the CDR3 DNA is kept; its 33 bases are in frame from base 1. The protocol used for the library was 5' RACE. TCRdb lists the instrument as Illumina HiSeq 2000. Template switching introduced a universal primer binding site; the final cDNA contained a unique molecular identifier, enabling accurate counting of TCR cDNA molecules. Specific primers in the conserved constant-segment region were used to synthesize first-strand cDNA for TCR alpha and beta chains. To control for contamination, every cDNA library was double barcoded, receiving both a SMART-Mk sample barcode and Illumina barcodes. TruSeq adapter sequences, together with Illumina sample barcodes, were added in two successive PCR steps. The Illumina HiSeq platform was used with custom primers to sequence TCR alpha and beta cDNA libraries. The original pipeline was this. Unique molecular identifiers were extracted from raw reads with MiGEC, and CDR3 positions were determined with MiXCR. Recombination models were inferred per individual with the repgenHMM and IGoR tools using an EM algorithm. Shared clonotypes were analyzed with the tcR package in R, and sharing was normalized by the product of cloneset sizes. To study raw recombination without the effects of thymic and clonal selection, out-of-frame nonproductive sequences were analyzed. TCRdb took the public reads, trimmed them with fastp at Q25, ran MiXCR for clone calling and kept in-frame beta chains. CDR3 protein duplicates are merged, each entry listing the most common genes and DNA. Clone size and V and J calls follow TCRdb, not the original study. The sample table shows some 1,700,000 distinct CDR3 sequences, and about 32% are seen once. Less than 0.35% of the sample is held by the ten biggest clonotypes.

The rearranged chain carries TRBV29-1 and TRBJ2-5, with the D gene not clear enough to name. TRBJ2-7 explains the end of the DNA better; the J call may be wrong. The TCR originated in a newborn girl in good health. The sample consisted of cord blood. Here is the DNA: TGCGGCGTTGAAGATTTTTACGAGCAGTACTTC. The encoded protein is CGVEDFYEQYF.